This TCR beta chain was profiled in a study of regulatory T cells in long-lasting Graves disease. CDR3 regions were amplified by Arm-PCR using iRepertoire HTBI primers to build TCR beta libraries. TCRdb re-analysed the multiplex PCR reads in MiXCR, keeping a single row per CDR3 protein. The repertoire holds about 540,000 distinct CDR3 sequences, 13% seen once, with over 7.5% in the top ten. V was pared by 6 bases and J by 1 base, with 12 bases between. There are 14 residues in the CDR3. Germline CDR1 and CDR2: SEHNR and FQNEAQ (reference sequence). This clonotype was observed at least ten times. Time point described: newly diagnosed GD, antithyroid drugs for less than 3 months. Extracted PBMC RNA gave rise to the TCR library. This sample was also put to use in a study of T cells in Graves' hyperthyroidism and ophthalmopathy.

This sample comprised peripheral blood mononuclear cells (PBMCs), obtained at new diagnosis, from a patient treated with antithyroid drugs. The source is a man under 40 with Graves disease. The chain uses TRBV7-9 and TRBJ2-5; D not resolved. CDR3 bases: TGTGCCAGCAGGCCCCTGGGCAGCCAAGAGACCCAGTACTTC. Amino acids: CASRPLGSQETQYF.